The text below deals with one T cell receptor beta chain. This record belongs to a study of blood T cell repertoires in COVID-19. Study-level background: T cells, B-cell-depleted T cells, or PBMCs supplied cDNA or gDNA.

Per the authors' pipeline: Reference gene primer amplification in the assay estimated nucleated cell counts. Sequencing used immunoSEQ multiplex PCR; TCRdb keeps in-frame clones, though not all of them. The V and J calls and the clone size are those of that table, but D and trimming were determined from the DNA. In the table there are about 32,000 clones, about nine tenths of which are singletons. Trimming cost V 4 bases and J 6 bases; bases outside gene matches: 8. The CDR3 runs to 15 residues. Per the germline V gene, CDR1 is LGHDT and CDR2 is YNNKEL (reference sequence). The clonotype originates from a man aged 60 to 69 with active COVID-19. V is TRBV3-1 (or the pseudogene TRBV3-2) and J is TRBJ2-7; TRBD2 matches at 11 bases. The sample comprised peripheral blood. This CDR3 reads CASSPQGLAGGEQYF. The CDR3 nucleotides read TGTGCCAGCAGCCCCCAGGGTCTAGCGGGAGGCGAGCAGTACTTC.